Following are 4 T cell receptor beta chains from one sample sequenced in a study of T cell changes during pregnancy in multiple sclerosis. TCRdb's table, derived via immunoSEQ multiplex PCR, lists solely in-frame clones and lacks some. The data contain approximately 50,000 clones, 92% of them seen just once; the ten biggest clones take up less than 0.45%. This sample comprised CD4+ T cells from peripheral blood mononuclear cells, obtained after pregnancy. These receptor sequences come from a female donor with multiple sclerosis, enrolled in a pregnancy study.

V and J are TRBV7-2 and TRBJ1-1; D is possibly TRBD1 (5 bases). Germline V lookup: CDR1 SGHTA, CDR2 FQGNSA. V was clipped by 2 bases and J by 6 bases, with 13 bases between them. CDR3 length: 14 amino acids. CDR3 loop: CASSLTGGLAEAFF. CDR3 bases: TGTGCCAGCAGCTTAACGGGGGGGTTGGCTGAAGCTTTCTTT.

V gene TRBV11-2 combines with J gene TRBJ2-3; TRBD2 matches 10 bases. Unmatched junction bases numbered 3, after V lost 2 bases and J lost 1 base. Germline V lookup: CDR1 SGHAT, CDR2 FQNNGV. The CDR3 is made up of 16 amino acids. The CDR3, as DNA: TGTGCCAGCAGCTTAAGTCTAGCGGGGGGCACAGATACGCAGTATTTT. This gives the protein CASSLSLAGGTDTQYF.

The chain carries TRBV19 and TRBJ1-2, with D possibly matching TRBD1 (5 bases). Germline V gene sequence: CDR1 LNHDA, CDR2 SQIVND (reference sequence). Trimming shortened V by 3 bases and J by 8 bases, and 10 bases separated the two germline ends. The CDR3 has 12 residues. CDR3: CASSIGGAGYTF. DNA for the CDR3: TGTGCCAGTAGTATTGGAGGGGCGGGCTACACCTTC. Supplemented by reference TRBV19 and TRBJ1-2, the full variable domain reads DGGITQSPKYLFRKEGQNVTLSCEQNLNHDAMYWYRQDPGQGLRLIYYSQIVNDFQKGDIAEGYSVSREKKESFPLTVTSAQKNPTAFYLCASSIGGAGYTFGSGTRLTVV.

The chain employs TRBV6-1 and TRBJ2-7; TRBD2 is a possible D gene (5 bases). There are 12 residues in the CDR3. Germline values: CDR1 MNHNS, CDR2 SASEGT. V lost 2 bases and J 7 bases, leaving 9 bases between the germline ends. In DNA form, the CDR3 reads TGTGCCAGCAGTGAATTGAGGGATGAGCAGTACTTC. Residues: CASSELRDEQYF.